Following are 2 T cell receptor beta chains from one sample sequenced in a study of control samples from healthy donors and cancer patients. Libraries were prepared by immunoSEQ multiplex PCR; TCRdb keeps only in-frame clonotypes and omits some of them. The profile shows around 150,000 clones, 85% to 95% of them singletons. Material for sequencing was blood. Receptor source: a woman between 40 and 55 years old in good health.

The genes are TRBV27 and TRBJ1-6; tentatively, D is TRBD1 (5 bases). The germline CDR1 and CDR2 sequences are MNHEY and SMNVEV (reference sequence). With 4 bases removed from V and 8 bases from J, the gap between germline ends came to 24 bases. The CDR3 covers 18 residues. CDR3 residues: CASSSPGGPSYWDSPLHF. The CDR3 coding sequence is TGTGCCAGCAGTTCCCCCGGGGGACCGAGCTATTGGGATTCACCCCTCCACTTT.

V gene TRBV4-3 combines with J gene TRBJ1-2; TRBD1 might be the D (5 bases). The V and J ends lost 0 bases and 4 bases respectively, with 9 bases between them. There are 14 residues in the CDR3. Germline V gene lookup returns CDR1 LGHNA and CDR2 YSLEER. Written as DNA, the CDR3 is TGCGCCAGCAGCCAAGATCAGGGACCCTATGGCTACACCTTC. Translated, it gives CASSQDQGPYGYTF.